This is a list of T cell receptor beta chains from one sample in a study of OX40 agonist ivuxolimab in advanced cancers. The repertoire was sequenced with immunoSEQ multiplex PCR; TCRdb's copy has only in-frame clones and lacks some. The table includes 55,000 to 60,000 clones, 84% detected once. The input for sequencing was CD4+ or CD8+ T cells sorted from blood, taken in a trial of the OX40 agonist ivuxolimab. The receptors here all came from an adult with an advanced solid tumor such as melanoma, head and neck, liver or kidney cancer. Both conserved end residues are part of each CDR3. The order of the fields is V gene, clone size, J gene, D gene, CDR3 DNA, CDR3 protein. The D gene is left open where the match is weak. Clone size is given for some rows only: seen once, a few or many times, or a class if the clone is expanded.

TRBV10-3	.	TRBJ2-2	TRBD2	TGTGCCATCAGTGGGTTTAGCGGGACGAACACCGGGGAGCTGTTTTTT	CAISGFSGTNTGELFF
TRBV21-1	.	TRBJ2-1	.	TGTGCCAGCAGCAACCCCAGCCAGGGGAGGGCCAATGAGCAGTTCTTC	CASSNPSQGRANEQFF
TRBV7-8	.	TRBJ2-6	TRBD2	TGTGCCAGCAGCTTTCTAGCGGGAGCTGGGGCCAACGTCCTGACTTTC	CASSFLAGAGANVLTF
TRBV6-4	.	TRBJ2-3	.	TGTGCCAGCAGTGCCCGGGGACTTTCCTCCACAGATACGCAGTATTTT	CASSARGLSSTDTQYF
TRBV7-8	.	TRBJ2-1	TRBD2	TGTGCCAGCAGCCTTGGGACTAGCGGGGGATACAATGAGCAGTTCTTC	CASSLGTSGGYNEQFF
TRBV29-1	.	TRBJ1-4	.	TGCAGCGTTGACCTTGGGGGAAAACTGTTTTTT	CSVDLGGKLFF
TRBV7-9	.	TRBJ2-1	TRBD2	TGTGCCAGCAGCCCAGACAGAGGAGCGGGAGGACGGGAGCAGTTCTTC	CASSPDRGAGGREQFF
TRBV29-1	once	TRBJ2-5	TRBD2	TGCAGCGGAGGGACTAGCGGAGAGACCCAGTACTTC	CSGGTSGETQYF
TRBV10-3	.	TRBJ2-3	TRBD2	TGTGCCATCAGTGAGTCAAGAGCGGGGGGCCGCACAGATACGCAGTATTTT	CAISESRAGGRTDTQYF
TRBV6-1	.	TRBJ2-7	.	TGTGCCAGCAGTATGCAGACCGGAGGTGGCGAGCAGTACTTC	CASSMQTGGGEQYF
TRBV19	once	TRBJ2-7	.	TGTGCCAGTAGTATAGGTGTCCGACCCTACTACGAGCAGTACTTC	CASSIGVRPYYEQYF
TRBV18	.	TRBJ1-1	.	TGTGCCAGCTCACCCCGGGGGATAGGTTCTGAAGCTTTCTTT	CASSPRGIGSEAFF
TRBV30	few	TRBJ1-5	.	TGTGCCTGGAGCCACGGGGCCAATCAGCCCCAGCATTTT	CAWSHGANQPQHF
TRBV6-1	.	TRBJ2-7	TRBD1	TGTGCCAGCAGTGACCCCACCGGGACAGGGGGCAACGAGCAGTACTTC	CASSDPTGTGGNEQYF
TRBV19	.	TRBJ1-3	.	TGTGCCAGTAGTTCTCAGGGAAACACCATATATTTT	CASSSQGNTIYF
TRBV5-6	.	TRBJ1-1	TRBD1	TGTGCCAGCAGCGCCGCCGGGACAGGGCTGAACACTGAAGCTTTCTTT	CASSAAGTGLNTEAFF
TRBV6-6	once	TRBJ2-7	.	TGTGCCAGCAGCTTAGGACTAACCTACGAGCAGTACTTC	CASSLGLTYEQYF
TRBV4-2	few	TRBJ2-1	.	TGTGCCAGCCGGGAGTTCCGTAGCAATGAGCAGTTCTTC	CASREFRSNEQFF
TRBV11-3	.	TRBJ2-7	.	TGTGCCAGCAGCTCGGCCGCCTCCTACGAGCAGTACTTC	CASSSAASYEQYF
TRBV5-1	.	TRBJ2-3	.	TGCGCCAGCAGCGCCAGCACAGATACGCAGTATTTT	CASSASTDTQYF
TRBV15	.	TRBJ2-1	.	TGTGCCACCAGCGCGGACGGCCACGGTGAGCAGTTCTTC	CATSADGHGEQFF
TRBV18	once	TRBJ2-3	TRBD2	TGTGCCAGCTCACCACCGACTTCGGGGGGAGGCACAGATACGCAGTATTTT	CASSPPTSGGGTDTQYF